Following are 14 T cell receptor beta chains from one sample sequenced in a study of T cell responses to AZD1222 COVID-19 vaccine. Produced via immunoSEQ multiplex PCR; TCRdb's table is partial and in-frame only. This sample has 84,000 or so clones, with nearly 90% found just once. The sample here was peripheral blood, taken on day 0 of AZD1222 vaccination. These receptors were taken from an adult in good health.

This clone has just one count. The rearrangement uses TRBV6-5 and TRBJ2-3; tentative D call: TRBD1 (6 bases). The CDR3 contains 15 residues. V lost 0 bases and J 3 bases, leaving 10 bases between the germline ends. In germline, CDR1 is MNHEY, CDR2 SVGAGI. In nucleotides, the CDR3 is TGTGCCAGCAGTTACTCGTGGGACAAAACAGATACGCAGTATTTT. Translating it yields CASSYSWDKTDTQYF.

This clone was observed a single time. The chain couples TRBV3-1 (or the pseudogene TRBV3-2) to TRBJ1-1; D is ambiguous. Trimming took 3 bases from V and 2 from J, leaving 13 bases between them. The CDR3 sequence is 15 residues long. The germline CDR1 and CDR2 sequences are LGHDT and YNNKEL (reference sequence). The CDR3 is CASSHWSTPNTEAFF. As DNA, the CDR3 is TGTGCCAGCAGCCATTGGTCAACACCTAACACTGAAGCTTTCTTT.

This chain links TRBV18 with TRBJ2-7, with D perhaps matching TRBD2 (6 bases). The germline gives CDR1 KGHSH, CDR2 LQKENI. The CDR3 contains 15 residues. Between the trimmed V and J ends, which lost 2 bases and 0 bases, there was a span of 11 bases. The CDR3 nucleotides read TGTGCCAGCTCACCAGCTAGCGTACCCTCCTACGAGCAGTACTTC. It encodes CASSPASVPSYEQYF.

This clone has just one count. This chain links TRBV30 with TRBJ2-1, with D unresolved. The CDR3 contains 10 residues. V was shortened by 5 bases and J by 8 bases, with 7 bases between the two germline ends. Germline values: CDR1 GTSNPN, CDR2 SVGIG (reference sequence). As DNA, the CDR3 is TGTGCCTGGGGGTTGGATGAGCAGTTCTTC. Translation: CAWGLDEQFF. Based on the CDR3 plus reference TRBV30 and TRBJ2-1, the full variable domain is SQTIHQWPATLVQPVGSPLSLECTVEGTSNPNLYWYRQAAGRGLQLLFYSVGIGQISSEVPQNLSASRPQDRQFILSSKKLLLSDSGFYLCAWGLDEQFFGPGTRLTVL.

This clone was detected only once. The chain recombines TRBV7-3 with TRBJ2-1, with 7 bases fitting TRBD2. J lost 6 bases, V lost 1 base, and 9 bases had no gene match. CDR1 and CDR2 from the germline V gene are SGHTA and FQGTGA. The CDR3 sequence is 16 residues long. The CDR3 region is CASSLRPAGVTNEQFF. CDR3 bases: TGTGCCAGCAGCTTAAGGCCTGCGGGAGTTACCAATGAGCAGTTCTTC. The full variable domain, with the rest looked up from reference TRBV7-3 and TRBJ2-1, is GAGVSQTPSNKVTEKGKYVELRCDPISGHTALYWYRQSLGQGPEFLIYFQGTGAADDSGLPNDRFFAVRPEGSVSTLKIQRTERGDSAVYLCASSLRPAGVTNEQFFGPGTRLTVL.

The table lists this clone with a count of one. This chain joins TRBV3-1 (or the pseudogene TRBV3-2) and TRBJ2-1; a possible D gene is TRBD1 (6 bases). Trimming cost V 4 bases and J 4 bases, with 14 bases left between them. The CDR3 length is 15 residues. In germline, CDR1 is LGHDT, CDR2 YNNKEL (reference sequence). CDR3 sequence (DNA): TGTGCCAGCAGCCCGGACAGTACCAGATACAATGAGCAGTTCTTC. Translating gives CASSPDSTRYNEQFF.

V is TRBV6-5 and J is TRBJ2-5; no clear D. Germline lookup yields CDR1 MNHEY and CDR2 SVGAGI. The CDR3 is 13 residues long. V shed 3 bases and J shed 5 bases, with 10 bases lying between them. CDR3 loop: CASSYSLGETQYF. CDR3 in DNA: TGTGCCAGCAGTTATAGCTTAGGGGAGACCCAGTACTTC.

In nucleotides, the CDR3 is TGCAGCGTTGGACGGACTAGCGGGAGAAATGAGCAGTTCTTC. Translated: CSVGRTSGRNEQFF. The genes are TRBV29-1 and TRBJ2-1, with 13 bases fitting TRBD2. Germline V CDR1 and CDR2: SQVTM, ANQGSEA. The V and J ends lost 4 bases and 7 bases, in that order; junction bases with no gene match: 4. The CDR3 runs 14 residues.

Written as DNA, the CDR3 is TGTGCCAGCAGCTTAAACAGTGAGCAGTTCTTC. Its protein product is CASSLNSEQFF. The chain employs TRBV7-3 and TRBJ2-1; D remains unclear. Germline CDR1 reads SGHTA; CDR2 reads FQGTGA. The CDR3 has 11 amino acids. Trimming removed 1 base from V and 9 bases from J, with 4 bases in between.

The V gene is TRBV6-1, the J gene TRBJ1-6; 9 nucleotides line up with TRBD1. V lost 2 bases, J lost 7 bases, and 6 bases stayed unmatched. The germline gives CDR1 MNHNS, CDR2 SASEGT. The CDR3 covers 16 residues. CDR3 region: CASSERGTGNNSPLHF. Here the CDR3 DNA reads TGTGCCAGCAGTGAACGGGGGACAGGGAACAATTCACCCCTCCACTTT.

The chain recombines TRBV2 with TRBJ1-3; D ambiguous. The germline V and J ends were trimmed by 7 bases and 8 bases, with 21 bases remaining between them. The CDR3 runs 15 residues. Per germline, CDR1 SNHLY and CDR2 FYNNEI. For the CDR3, the DNA is TGTGCCAGCAAGAGGAGCGTCCGAACCACTGACACCATATATTTT. Protein sequence: CASKRSVRTTDTIYF. Full variable domain (missing parts from reference TRBV2 and TRBJ1-3): EPEVTQTPSHQVTQMGQEVILRCVPISNHLYFYWYRQILGQKVEFLVSFYNNEISEKSEIFDDQFSVERPDGSNFTLKIRSTKLEDSAMYFCASKRSVRTTDTIYFGEGSWLTVV.

V gene TRBV3-1 (or the pseudogene TRBV3-2) combines with J gene TRBJ2-1; 10 nucleotides agree with TRBD2. CDR1 LGHDT and CDR2 YNNKEL come from the germline V gene (reference sequence). V lost 4 bases to trimming and J lost 16 bases; unmatched junction nucleotides: 4. The CDR3 extends over 11 amino acids. Written as DNA, the CDR3 is TGTGCCAGCAGCCTGGGACTAGCGAACTTCTTC. Residues: CASSLGLANFF.

The chain joins TRBV5-4 to TRBJ2-1; TRBD2 agrees at 9 bases. After removal of 0 bases from V and 2 bases from J, the junction contained 3 bases not matched to a gene. Germline loops: CDR1 SGHNT, CDR2 YYREEE (reference sequence). This CDR3 has 16 amino acids. CDR3 residues: CASSLGGGRAYNEQFF. The CDR3 bases are TGTGCCAGCAGCTTGGGCGGCGGGAGGGCCTACAATGAGCAGTTCTTC. The entire variable domain, with the rest obtained from reference TRBV5-4 and TRBJ2-1, is as follows: ETGVTQSPTHLIKTRGQQVTLRCSSQSGHNTVSWYQQALGQGPQFIFQYYREEENGRGNFPPRFSGLQFPNYSSELNVNALELDDSALYLCASSLGGGRAYNEQFFGPGTRLTVL.

The rearrangement uses TRBV5-1 and TRBJ2-5; a weak D match, TRBD2 (6 bases). V was shortened by 3 bases and J by 10 bases, with 19 bases between the two germline ends. This CDR3 spans 14 amino acids. Germline CDR1 and CDR2: SGHRS and YFSETQ. CDR3 nucleotides: TGCGCCAGCAGCTCGAAAACGGGAGTAGCGGACCAGTACTTC. Translating it yields CASSSKTGVADQYF.